The 30 T cell receptor beta chains below come from one sample, sequenced in a study of T cells in Graves' hyperthyroidism and ophthalmopathy. From RNA transcripts, TCR beta CDR3 regions were amplified. When the TCR CDR3 underwent first-round RT-PCR, the HTBI primer set was used. Each CDR3 protein is one row after TCRdb ran MiXCR on the multiplex PCR reads. There are a few hundred thousand distinct CDR3 sequences in the sample; roughly 15% occur only once, and roughly 15% lies in the top ten. The sample comprised blood. The receptors were gathered from a woman aged 18 to 35 with Graves' ophthalmopathy.

This clonotype showed up many times. This chain connects TRBV2 to TRBJ2-5; 11 bases agree with TRBD1. This CDR3 has 15 amino acids. The V gene's germline CDR1 is SNHLY and CDR2 FYNNEI. J lost 5 bases, V lost 2 bases, and 4 bases had no gene match. DNA of the CDR3: TGTGCCAGCAGTGAACGGACAGGGGGCGATGAGACCCAGTACTTC. Its translation is CASSERTGGDETQYF. Supplemented by reference TRBV2 and TRBJ2-5, the full variable domain reads EPEVTQTPSHQVTQMGQEVILRCVPISNHLYFYWYRQILGQKVEFLVSFYNNEISEKSEIFDDQFSVERPDGSNFTLKIRSTKLEDSAMYFCASSERTGGDETQYFGPGTRLLVL.

This clonotype has only a few counts. CDR3 nucleotides: TGCGCCAGCAGCGGAGCCGGGACAGGCATCACCTCCTACGAGCAGTACTTC. It specifies CASSGAGTGITSYEQYF. This chain joins TRBV5-1 and TRBJ2-7; 8 nucleotides agree with TRBD1. This CDR3 has 17 amino acids. V shed 4 bases and J 0 bases; nucleotides not matched to a gene: 12. CDR1 and CDR2 from the germline V gene are SGHRS and YFSETQ.

This clonotype occurred many times. The CDR3 DNA reads as TGTGCCAGCAGCCAAGGGGCCAGCGGGGGCACTTACAATGAGCAGTTCTTC. Translating gives CASSQGASGGTYNEQFF. V is TRBV3-1 and J is TRBJ2-1; the match to TRBD2 covers 8 bases. The junction had 9 bases not matched to a gene; V was cut back by 1 base and J by 4 bases. This CDR3 region has 17 residues. CDR1 and CDR2 from the germline V gene are LGHDT and YNNKEL (reference sequence).

This clonotype was picked up a small number of times. The rearrangement joins TRBV7-9 to TRBJ2-7, with D perhaps being TRBD1 or TRBD2 (6 bases each). This CDR3 spans 13 amino acids. Looked up from germline, CDR1 is SEHNR and CDR2 is FQNEAQ (reference sequence). V lost 5 bases and J 7 bases, leaving 15 bases between the germline ends. CDR3 sequence: CASSPPGAGEQYF. The CDR3 DNA reads as TGTGCCAGCAGCCCACCGGGGGCGGGGGAGCAGTACTTC.

Many counts were recorded for this clonotype. The V and J genes are TRBV6-1 and TRBJ2-5; 7 bases fit TRBD1. Germline CDR1 MNHNS, CDR2 SASEGT. V shed 6 bases and J 5 bases; nucleotides not matched to a gene: 6. This CDR3 has 13 amino acids. The CDR3: CASRTGQIETQYF. The CDR3 coding sequence is TGTGCCAGCAGAACGGGACAGATTGAGACCCAGTACTTC.

CDR3 residues: CASSDWRMRTSGGYNEQFF. CDR3 sequence (DNA): TGTGCCAGCAGCGATTGGAGAATGAGGACTAGCGGGGGATACAATGAGCAGTTCTTC. The chain recombines TRBV11-2 with TRBJ2-1, with 13 bases matching TRBD2. Germline trimming cut 5 bases from V and 4 bases from J; bases unmatched to any gene: 14. CDR1 and CDR2 (germline): SGHAT, FQNNGV. This CDR3 region has 19 residues.

The sample holds a few counts of this clonotype. This may be a read error, as it is one base from a much larger clone. The chain links TRBV28 to TRBJ2-7; D is unclear. The germline V gene has CDR1 MDHEN and CDR2 SYDVKM. The CDR3 contains 12 residues. The V end lost 6 bases, the J end lost 4 bases, and 10 bases lay between the germline ends. CDR3: CASRPGRYEQYF. In DNA form, the CDR3 reads TGTGCCAGCAGACCCGGCAGATACGAGCAGTACTTC.

This clonotype was observed a handful of times. The CDR3 region has the DNA TGTGCCATCAGGTCGGACAGGGAGGGTCAGCCCCAGCATTTT. As protein: CAIRSDREGQPQHF. The chain joins TRBV10-3 to TRBJ1-5; 8 nucleotides match TRBD1. After removal of 6 bases from V and 6 bases from J, the junction contained 7 bases not matched to a gene. The CDR3 contains 14 residues. From germline, CDR1 is ENHRY and CDR2 SYGVKD.

This clonotype has ten or more counts. This chain joins TRBV11-2 and TRBJ2-3, with 8 bases that match TRBD1. Germline V gene data show CDR1 as SGHAT and CDR2 as FQNNGV. V shed 2 bases and J 3 bases; nucleotides not matched to a gene: 10. CDR3 length: 17 residues. CDR3 DNA: TGTGCCAGCAGCTTACATGGACAGGGAAAGAGAACAGATACGCAGTATTTT. The encoded protein is CASSLHGQGKRTDTQYF.

The gene calls are TRBV6-1 and TRBJ1-2; D gene uncertain. Deletions cut 1 base from V and 4 bases from J, with 10 bases between. Germline V gives CDR1 MNHNS, CDR2 SASEGT. CDR3 length equals 14 residues. Written as DNA, the CDR3 is TGTGCCAGCAGTGAAGTTCAGTCCTTCTATGGCTACACCTTC. Protein sequence: CASSEVQSFYGYTF.

The chain is built from TRBV6-2 or TRBV6-3 and TRBJ2-7; 7 positions match TRBD2. V shed 7 bases, J shed 0 bases, and the junction held 6 bases outside the gene matches. CDR3 size: 14 residues. CDR1 MNHEY and CDR2 SVGEGT come from the germline V gene. For the CDR3, the DNA is TGTGCCAGCACGGGCGGGAGCCCCTCCTACGAGCAGTACTTC. Encoded protein: CASTGGSPSYEQYF.

This clonotype was counted many times. The chain combines TRBV11-2 with TRBJ2-1, with 9 nucleotides matching TRBD2. From germline, CDR1 is SGHAT and CDR2 FQNNGV. The V segment lost 5 bases and the J segment 8 bases; nucleotides outside the gene matches: 10. CDR3 size: 15 residues. CDR3 amino acids: CASSPLAGEQDEQFF. The CDR3 DNA follows: TGTGCCAGCAGCCCGTTAGCGGGAGAGCAGGATGAGCAGTTCTTC.

The chain couples TRBV5-4 to TRBJ1-2, with D tentatively TRBD1 (6 bases). This CDR3 is built from 11 residues. The germline V and J ends were trimmed by 4 bases and 10 bases, with 11 bases remaining between them. Looked up from germline, CDR1 is SGHNT and CDR2 is YYREEE (reference sequence). The DNA of the CDR3 is TGTGCCAGCAGCCAGGGACAACCCTACACCTTC. Residues: CASSQGQPYTF. Filled out from reference TRBV5-4 and TRBJ1-2, the complete variable domain reads ETGVTQSPTHLIKTRGQQVTLRCSSQSGHNTVSWYQQALGQGPQFIFQYYREEENGRGNFPPRFSGLQFPNYSSELNVNALELDDSALYLCASSQGQPYTFGSGTRLTVV.

On this clonotype: The junction departs from the called germline gene at one end, perhaps through a read error. The chain combines TRBV27 with TRBJ2-2; 11 bases are a match to TRBD2. CDR3 length: 15 residues. CDR1 is MNHEY and CDR2 is SMNVEV in the germline V gene (reference sequence). The CDR3 is CTSRIAGGPGGELFF. The CDR3 nucleotides read TGTACCAGCAGAATAGCGGGAGGGCCTGGCGGGGAGCTGTTTTTT.

There are many counts of this clonotype. V usage is TRBV28 and J usage is TRBJ1-6; D gene unclear. The V end was cut by 6 bases, the J end by 6 bases, with 15 bases between. The CDR3 covers 15 residues. Germline V gives CDR1 MDHEN, CDR2 SYDVKM. This chain's CDR3 is CASSFIRSFNSPLHF. CDR3 nucleotide sequence: TGTGCCAGCAGCTTCATACGCAGTTTTAATTCACCCCTCCACTTT.

This sequence joins TRBV19 and TRBJ2-1; the match to TRBD2 covers 11 bases. Per germline, CDR1 LNHDA and CDR2 SQIVND (reference sequence). The junction had 11 bases not matched to a gene; V was cut back by 9 bases and J by 10 bases. There are 14 residues in the CDR3. The CDR3 DNA reads TGTGCCAGCCTTCTAGCGGGGGGAGGTGGAGAGCAGTTCTTC. It translates to CASLLAGGGGEQFF. Drawing the rest from reference TRBV19 and TRBJ2-1, the complete variable domain is DGGITQSPKYLFRKEGQNVTLSCEQNLNHDAMYWYRQDPGQGLRLIYYSQIVNDFQKGDIAEGYSVSREKKESFPLTVTSAQKNPTAFYLCASLLAGGGGEQFFGPGTRLTVL.

This clonotype was seen repeatedly, ten times or more. The DNA of the CDR3 is TGTGCCAGCAGTGAATTGAGGGGGCAGGGTAGCTATGGCTACACCTTC. Translated, it gives CASSELRGQGSYGYTF. The rearrangement joins TRBV2 to TRBJ1-2, with 7 bases matching TRBD1. The CDR3 has 16 residues. Germline lookup yields CDR1 SNHLY and CDR2 FYNNEI. Losses at the gene ends were 2 bases for V and 4 bases for J; bases not matched to a gene: 10.

The genes are TRBV6-1 and TRBJ1-2, with D hard to call. The V end was cut by 10 bases, the J end by 6 bases, with 9 bases between. The CDR3 length is 10 residues. The V gene's germline CDR1 is MNHNS and CDR2 SASEGT. CDR3 sequence (DNA): TGTGCCACCGAGGGTGATGGCTACACCTTC. It translates to CATEGDGYTF.

The rearrangement joins TRBV20-1 to TRBJ2-7; 7 nucleotides match TRBD2. V trimming: 5 bases; J trimming: 1 base; junction bases outside the gene matches: 8. CDR3 length: 14 residues. Germline values: CDR1 DFQATT, CDR2 SNEGSKA (reference sequence). CDR3 sequence (DNA): TGCAGTGCTTCTATAGTTAGCGGGTCCTACGAGCAGTACTTC. This sequence encodes CSASIVSGSYEQYF.

This clonotype was picked up many times. The gene calls are TRBV11-2 and TRBJ2-7; D not resolved. V was shortened by 4 bases and J by 6 bases, with 10 bases between the two germline ends. This CDR3 has 12 residues. CDR1 is SGHAT, CDR2 FQNNGV, per germline. Here the CDR3 DNA reads TGTGCCAGCAGCTCCGTAATCGGCGAGCAGTACTTC. This codes for CASSSVIGEQYF.

The chain is built from TRBV4-1 and TRBJ1-5; the D gene is possibly TRBD1 (5 bases). The CDR3 runs to 14 residues. Germline V gene lookup returns CDR1 MGHRA and CDR2 YSYEKL. V was trimmed by 0 bases and J by 7 bases, leaving 10 bases between them. The CDR3 loop reads CASSQEDKGQPQHF. The CDR3 nucleotides read TGCGCCAGCAGCCAAGAAGATAAGGGGCAGCCCCAGCATTTT.

The sample holds one count of this clonotype. This chain uses TRBV2 with TRBJ2-5, with 10 nucleotides matching TRBD1. Looked up from germline, CDR1 is SNHLY and CDR2 is FYNNEI. With 6 bases clipped from V and 6 bases from J, the junction kept 7 bases outside the gene matches. The CDR3 covers 14 residues. CDR3 coding DNA: TGTGCCAGCAGGATGGACAGGGGGATGAAGACCCAGTACTTC. It specifies CASRMDRGMKTQYF.

Here the CDR3 reads CASSLFTGGTYEQYF. CDR3 DNA: TGTGCCAGCAGCTTATTTACGGGAGGGACCTACGAGCAGTACTTC. The rearrangement joins TRBV7-3 to TRBJ2-7; TRBD2 matches at 8 bases. The CDR3 loop spans 15 amino acids. Trimming cost V 2 bases and J 2 bases; bases outside gene matches: 5. Per germline, CDR1 SGHTA and CDR2 FQGTGA.

There are many counts of this clonotype. The chain is built from TRBV5-1 and TRBJ2-7; D might be TRBD1 (6 bases). Per germline, CDR1 SGHRS and CDR2 YFSETQ. The V end was cut by 3 bases, the J end by 0 bases, with 10 bases between. The CDR3 covers 14 residues. CDR3 in DNA: TGCGCCAGCAGCTACAGGGTTAGCTCCTACGAGCAGTACTTC. It codes for CASSYRVSSYEQYF.

There are a few counts of this clonotype. CDR3 sequence reads: CSAREGQGFAYNEQFF. The CDR3 DNA reads TGCAGTGCTAGAGAAGGACAGGGTTTTGCATACAATGAGCAGTTCTTC. The chain uses TRBV20-1 and TRBJ2-1; TRBD1 matches at 8 bases. The CDR3 totals 16 residues. CDR1 DFQATT and CDR2 SNEGSKA come from the germline V gene (reference sequence). J gave up 4 bases and V 0 bases, and 8 bases lay outside the gene matches.

This clonotype was found many times. The chain recombines TRBV20-1 with TRBJ1-4, with a tentative D call TRBD1 (6 bases). This CDR3 is 13 amino acids long. Trimming removed 6 bases at V and 4 bases at J, with 12 bases between. Germline CDR1 reads DFQATT; CDR2 reads SNEGSKA (reference sequence). The CDR3 DNA reads as TGCAGTGCCCCGGGACAACTTAATGAAAAACTGTTTTTT. It specifies CSAPGQLNEKLFF.

At least ten counts were recorded for this clonotype. The genes are TRBV7-9 and TRBJ1-2; tentatively, D is TRBD1 (6 bases). The V end was cut by 5 bases, the J end by 4 bases, with 20 bases between. The CDR3 totals 16 residues. Looked up from germline, CDR1 is SEHNR and CDR2 is FQNEAQ (reference sequence). The CDR3 is CASSLISGAGAYGYTF. The CDR3 nucleotides are TGTGCCAGCAGCCTAATCTCGGGTGCAGGGGCCTATGGCTACACCTTC.

In this sample, this clonotype turned up a few times. This chain's CDR3 is CASSQDASGRAYEQYF. The CDR3 nucleotides read TGCGCCAGCAGCCAAGACGCTAGCGGGAGGGCCTACGAGCAGTACTTC. The J gene is TRBJ2-7, the V gene TRBV4-3; TRBD2 matches 12 bases. This CDR3 spans 16 amino acids. Germline CDR1 and CDR2: LGHNA and YSLEER. Trimming cost V 0 bases and J 2 bases; bases outside gene matches: 2.

This clonotype was observed a few times. The rearrangement uses TRBV4-2 and TRBJ2-5; 12 bases map to TRBD2. In germline, CDR1 is LGHNA, CDR2 YNFKEQ. The CDR3 length is 16 residues. V lost 4 bases, J lost 4 bases, and 7 bases stayed unmatched. The CDR3 DNA sequence: TGTGCCAGCAGCCCTGCTAGCGGGAGGGCCGGAGAGACCCAGTACTTC. It yields the protein CASSPASGRAGETQYF.

This clonotype was counted ten times or more. The chain joins TRBV5-1 to TRBJ2-2, with a tentative D call TRBD2 (6 bases). V was pared by 6 bases and J by 2 bases, with 14 bases between. The CDR3 consists of 15 residues. Germline V lookup: CDR1 SGHRS, CDR2 YFSETQ. CDR3 in DNA: TGCGCCAGCAACCAGGGACTGACTAACACCGGGGAGCTGTTTTTT. It codes for CASNQGLTNTGELFF.